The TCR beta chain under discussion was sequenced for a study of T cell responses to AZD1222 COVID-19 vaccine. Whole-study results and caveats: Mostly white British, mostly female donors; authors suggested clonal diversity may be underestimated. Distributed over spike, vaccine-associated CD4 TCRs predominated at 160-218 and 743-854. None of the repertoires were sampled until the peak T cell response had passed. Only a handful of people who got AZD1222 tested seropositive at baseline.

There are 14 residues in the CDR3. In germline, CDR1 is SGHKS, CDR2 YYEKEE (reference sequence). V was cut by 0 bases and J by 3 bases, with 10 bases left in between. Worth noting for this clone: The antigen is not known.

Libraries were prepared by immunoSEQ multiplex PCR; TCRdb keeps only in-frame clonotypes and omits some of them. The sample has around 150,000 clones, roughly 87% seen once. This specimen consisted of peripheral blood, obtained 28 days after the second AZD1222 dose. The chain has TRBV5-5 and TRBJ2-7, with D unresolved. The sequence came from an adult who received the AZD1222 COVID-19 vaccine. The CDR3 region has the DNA TGTGCCAGCAGCTTGGCGGCACACATCTACGAGCAGTACTTC. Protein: CASSLAAHIYEQYF.